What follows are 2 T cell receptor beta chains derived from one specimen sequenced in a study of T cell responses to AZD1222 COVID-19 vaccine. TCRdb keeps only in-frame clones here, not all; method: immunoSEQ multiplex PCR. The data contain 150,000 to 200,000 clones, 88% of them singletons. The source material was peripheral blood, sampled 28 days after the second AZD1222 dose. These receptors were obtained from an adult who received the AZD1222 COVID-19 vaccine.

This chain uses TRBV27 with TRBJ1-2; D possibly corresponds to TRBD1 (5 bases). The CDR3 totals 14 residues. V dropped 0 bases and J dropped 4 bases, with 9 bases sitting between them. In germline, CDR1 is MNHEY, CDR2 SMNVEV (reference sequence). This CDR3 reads CASSLSRVSYGYTF. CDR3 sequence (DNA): TGTGCCAGCAGTTTATCCAGGGTCAGCTATGGCTACACCTTC.

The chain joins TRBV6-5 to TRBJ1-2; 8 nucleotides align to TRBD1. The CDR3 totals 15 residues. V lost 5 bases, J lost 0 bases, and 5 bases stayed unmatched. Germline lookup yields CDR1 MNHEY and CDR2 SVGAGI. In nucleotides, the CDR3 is TGTGCCAGCAGTACAATGGACAGGGCTAACTATGGCTACACCTTC. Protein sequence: CASSTMDRANYGYTF.